Presented here are 29 T cell receptor beta chains from one specimen sequenced in a study of T cell responses to AZD1222 COVID-19 vaccine. This table comes from immunoSEQ multiplex PCR, and its TCRdb copy is limited to in-frame clones, with some not included. Of fewer than 110,000 clones listed, more than 75% are singletons. Sample: peripheral blood, taken on day 0 of AZD1222 vaccination. These receptors were obtained from an adult in good health.

The CDR3 loop is CASSESKGANYGYTF. The CDR3, as DNA: TGCGCCAGCAGTGAGTCTAAGGGGGCTAACTATGGCTACACCTTC. The V gene is TRBV10-2, the J gene TRBJ1-2, with a weak D call TRBD1 (6 bases). Germline lookup yields CDR1 WSHSY and CDR2 SAAADI. With 0 bases removed from V and 0 bases from J, the gap between germline ends came to 8 bases. This CDR3 contains 15 residues.

This chain uses TRBV27 with TRBJ2-7, with 8 bases identical to TRBD1. This CDR3 region has 14 residues. The V segment lost 5 bases and the J segment 5 bases; nucleotides outside the gene matches: 8. The germline CDR1 and CDR2 sequences are MNHEY and SMNVEV (reference sequence). CDR3 DNA: TGTGCCAGCAGTGCCCGGACAGGGCGCGACGAGCAGTACTTC. Its translation: CASSARTGRDEQYF.

The genes are TRBV5-5 and TRBJ1-6; D ambiguous. The CDR3 is 16 residues long. Trimming removed 2 bases from V and 0 bases from J, with 9 bases in between. Looked up from germline, CDR1 is SGHKS and CDR2 is YYEKEE (reference sequence). The CDR3 DNA reads TGTGCCAGCAGCTTAGAAGCAGCCTCCTATAATTCACCCCTCCACTTT. The encoded protein is CASSLEAASYNSPLHF.

V usage is TRBV28 and J usage is TRBJ2-2; 8 nucleotides align to TRBD1. V gave up 4 bases and J gave up 5 bases; unmatched junction bases: 3. Germline V gene lookup returns CDR1 MDHEN and CDR2 SYDVKM. This CDR3 has 14 residues. The CDR3 DNA sequence: TGTGCCAGCAGTTCCGGACAGGGAACCGGGGAGCTGTTTTTT. This sequence encodes CASSSGQGTGELFF.

The chain couples TRBV7-8 to TRBJ2-3; D call uncertain. The germline V gene has CDR1 SGHVS and CDR2 FQNEAQ. Trimming cost V 1 base and J 4 bases, with 9 bases left between them. There are 14 residues in the CDR3. CDR3 nucleotides: TGTGCCAGCAGCTTAGGTGTAAGGTCAGATACGCAGTATTTT. Translated, it gives CASSLGVRSDTQYF.

The rearrangement links TRBV29-1 to TRBJ2-5, with D uncertain. The CDR3 length is 12 residues. V was trimmed by 3 bases and J by 2 bases, leaving 7 bases between them. Germline CDR1 and CDR2: SQVTM and ANQGSEA. The CDR3 sequence: CSVEELQETQYF. CDR3 in DNA: TGCAGCGTTGAGGAGTTACAAGAGACCCAGTACTTC.

The chain couples TRBV7-2 to TRBJ2-1, with a weak D call TRBD2 (6 bases). The CDR3 covers 13 residues. Deletions cut 5 bases from V and 4 bases from J, with 9 bases between. Germline loops: CDR1 SGHTA, CDR2 FQGNSA. The CDR3 DNA reads TGTGCCAGCAGCGGGACTTCTTACAATGAGCAGTTCTTC. Its translation is CASSGTSYNEQFF.

J is TRBJ2-7 and V is TRBV5-1; no clear D gene. V was clipped by 1 base and J by 4 bases, with 12 bases between them. Germline V lookup: CDR1 SGHRS, CDR2 YFSETQ. The CDR3 runs 14 residues. CDR3 protein: CASSLTNPAYEQYF. The CDR3 DNA reads TGCGCCAGCAGCTTGACGAACCCTGCTTACGAGCAGTACTTC.

This clone occurred once. The chain couples TRBV5-1 to TRBJ1-1; D not resolved. The CDR3 length is 14 residues. Deletions cut 5 bases from V and 1 base from J, with 12 bases between. CDR1 is SGHRS, CDR2 YFSETQ, per germline. Here the CDR3 reads CASRSGRSNTEAFF. The CDR3 DNA reads TGCGCCAGCAGATCTGGCAGGTCGAACACTGAAGCTTTCTTT.

To note about this clone: At one end, the junction sequence differs from germline, possibly due to a read error. This chain uses TRBV7-8 with TRBJ1-4; D is possibly TRBD1 (6 bases). The V gene's germline CDR1 is SGHVS and CDR2 FQNEAQ. The CDR3 covers 15 residues. As DNA, the CDR3 is TGTGCCAGCAGCCTAGCGGGGGCGGGGCGAGAAAAACTGTTTTTT. This codes for CASSLAGAGREKLFF.

This clone was seen more than once but under ten times. The gene calls are TRBV30 and TRBJ2-3; D gene uncertain. The V gene's germline CDR1 is GTSNPN and CDR2 SVGIG (reference sequence). V dropped 7 bases and J dropped 5 bases, with 13 bases sitting between them. CDR3 length equals 12 residues. CDR3 DNA sequence: TGTGCCTTGATGGACGTTGGAGATACGCAGTATTTT. Its protein is CALMDVGDTQYF.

This sequence joins TRBV6-5 and TRBJ1-4; 8 bases are shared with TRBD1. This CDR3 region has 15 residues. After removal of 6 bases from V and 10 bases from J, the junction contained 13 bases not matched to a gene. Germline V gene sequence: CDR1 MNHEY, CDR2 SVGAGI. DNA for the CDR3: TGTGCCAGCAGCAGCTCGGACAGGGTTTTTGGAAAACTGTTTTTT. Its protein is CASSSSDRVFGKLFF.

V is TRBV28 and J is TRBJ2-7; 8 positions match TRBD2. CDR3 length: 16 amino acids. V shed 4 bases and J 3 bases; nucleotides not matched to a gene: 11. Germline V lookup: CDR1 MDHEN, CDR2 SYDVKM. The CDR3 protein is CASSSPGVAGFYEQYF. The CDR3 DNA follows: TGTGCCAGCAGTTCCCCCGGGGTAGCGGGGTTCTACGAGCAGTACTTC.

This chain connects TRBV6-5 to TRBJ2-7; possibly TRBD1 for D (5 bases). Between the trimmed V and J ends, which lost 8 bases and 7 bases, there was a span of 9 bases. CDR3 size: 10 residues. CDR1 and CDR2 from the germline V gene are MNHEY and SVGAGI. The DNA of the CDR3 is TGTGCCAGCGAATGGACAGAGCAGTACTTC. This gives the protein CASEWTEQYF.

The chain uses TRBV11-2 and TRBJ1-5; D gene ambiguous. CDR3 length equals 13 residues. Looked up from germline, CDR1 is SGHAT and CDR2 is FQNNGV. The V and J ends lost 0 bases and 11 bases respectively, with 11 bases between them. The CDR3 DNA follows: TGTGCCAGCAGCTTAGATATTCGGAGGACCCAGCATTTT. Residues: CASSLDIRRTQHF.

The J gene is TRBJ1-1, the V gene TRBV25-1; D call uncertain. CDR1 and CDR2 from the germline V gene are MGHDK and SYGVNS. The CDR3 sequence is 12 residues long. V was shortened by 1 base and J by 1 base, with 1 base between the two germline ends. In nucleotides, the CDR3 is TGTGCCAGCAGTGAATGGAACACTGAAGCTTTCTTT. Translating gives CASSEWNTEAFF.

V gene TRBV27 combines with J gene TRBJ1-5; a possible D gene is TRBD1 (5 bases). V lost 5 bases and J 5 bases, leaving 16 bases between the germline ends. Germline-derived CDR1 and CDR2 are MNHEY and SMNVEV (reference sequence). The CDR3 runs 15 residues. CDR3 amino acids: CASSRIQGGDQPQHF. The DNA for the CDR3 is TGTGCCAGCAGTCGAATTCAGGGAGGCGATCAGCCCCAGCATTTT.

The chain has TRBV5-4 and TRBJ2-7, with 9 bases identical to TRBD2. This CDR3 spans 15 amino acids. CDR1 and CDR2 from the germline V gene are SGHNT and YYREEE (reference sequence). V trimming: 4 bases; J trimming: 4 bases; junction bases outside the gene matches: 9. CDR3 loop: CASSRSQTSGYEQYF. CDR3 DNA: TGTGCCAGCAGCCGCTCACAGACTAGCGGTTACGAGCAGTACTTC.

This clone was picked up a small number of times. The chain is built from TRBV5-1 and TRBJ1-6, with 10 bases aligning to TRBD1. With V trimmed by 1 base and J by 10 bases, 8 bases remained unmatched. From germline, CDR1 is SGHRS and CDR2 YFSETQ. This CDR3 is 16 amino acids long. CDR3 sequence reads: CASSLIGTGEGSPLHF. CDR3 sequence (DNA): TGCGCCAGCAGCTTGATAGGGACAGGGGAGGGATCACCCCTCCACTTT.

This clone was detected once. The chain is built from TRBV6-1 and TRBJ2-2, with 9 bases identical to TRBD1. The germline V gene encodes CDR1 MNHNS and CDR2 SASEGT. J gave up 5 bases and V 3 bases, and 7 bases lay outside the gene matches. CDR3 length equals 16 residues. The CDR3 protein is CASSDIGTGRTGELFF. Written as DNA, the CDR3 is TGTGCCAGCAGTGACATCGGGACAGGGAGGACCGGGGAGCTGTTTTTT.

CDR3 loop: CASRSSGGAYEQYF. CDR3 DNA sequence: TGTGCCAGCAGGTCTAGCGGAGGAGCCTACGAGCAGTACTTC. The gene calls are TRBV11-2 and TRBJ2-7; 7 bases align to TRBD2. The CDR3 loop spans 14 amino acids. The V gene end was trimmed by 6 bases and the J gene end by 2 bases; junction bases not matched to a gene: 7. From germline, CDR1 is SGHAT and CDR2 FQNNGV.

The sample holds one count of this clone. The chain is built from TRBV6-6 and TRBJ1-4, with 9 bases lining up with TRBD1. In germline, CDR1 is MNHNY, CDR2 SVGAGI (reference sequence). The CDR3 runs 15 residues. Trimming cost V 5 bases and J 8 bases; bases outside gene matches: 9. The CDR3 loop reads CASSRSGQGREKLFF. The CDR3 DNA reads TGTGCCAGCAGTCGATCGGGACAGGGTAGGGAAAAACTGTTTTTT.

The gene calls are TRBV29-1 and TRBJ1-1, with D possibly matching TRBD1 (6 bases). The CDR3 is made up of 13 amino acids. CDR1 SQVTM and CDR2 ANQGSEA come from the germline V gene. Trimming cost V 7 bases and J 7 bases, with 19 bases left between them. DNA for the CDR3: TGCAGCGCCGTGGCCGGGGGCGTAGTTGAAGCTTTCTTT. Amino acid sequence: CSAVAGGVVEAFF.

This sequence joins TRBV7-2 and TRBJ2-3; a possible D gene is TRBD1 (5 bases). Trimming took off 5 bases at V and 2 bases at J, with 11 bases between the two ends. The CDR3 contains 14 residues. Germline lookup yields CDR1 SGHTA and CDR2 FQGNSA. The CDR3 DNA is TGTGCCAGCAGCAGGGGTTCGTTCACAGATACGCAGTATTTT. Translation: CASSRGSFTDTQYF.

This sequence joins TRBV21-1 and TRBJ2-7. TRBV21-1 is given as a pseudogene. The CDR3 totals 17 residues. The CDR3 is CASTPLEQNGEYYEQYF. The CDR3, as DNA: TGTGCCAGCACCCCGTTGGAACAAAATGGGGAATACTACGAGCAGTACTTC.

This clone has just a few counts. This chain's CDR3 is CASRSIQGLYEQYF. DNA for the CDR3: TGTGCCAGCAGAAGTATTCAGGGTCTCTACGAGCAGTACTTC. This chain links TRBV28 with TRBJ2-7, with D perhaps TRBD1 (5 bases). CDR3 length equals 14 residues. The germline V gene encodes CDR1 MDHEN and CDR2 SYDVKM. V lost 6 bases and J lost 3, with 15 bases in between.

The rearrangement joins TRBV15 to TRBJ1-1, with a tentative D call TRBD1 (5 bases). Germline assignment: CDR1 LNHNV and CDR2 YYDKDF (reference sequence). The CDR3 extends over 14 amino acids. V dropped 1 base and J dropped 7 bases, with 13 bases sitting between them. Here the CDR3 reads CATSRVSRVSEAFF. The CDR3 DNA is TGTGCCACCAGCAGAGTGAGCAGGGTTAGTGAAGCTTTCTTT.

The rearrangement joins TRBV29-1 to TRBJ2-5; possible D gene TRBD1, 5 bases. V lost 6 bases and J 1 base, leaving 6 bases between the germline ends. This CDR3 comprises 11 residues. The germline CDR1 and CDR2 sequences are SQVTM and ANQGSEA. For the CDR3, the DNA is TGCAGCGTGACAGTCCAAGAGACCCAGTACTTC. This encodes CSVTVQETQYF.

V usage is TRBV24-1 and J usage is TRBJ1-1; D might be TRBD1 (6 bases). The ends were cut back, 4 bases at V and 4 bases at J, with 24 bases in the middle. The CDR3 has 18 residues. Germline V gene data show CDR1 as KGHDR and CDR2 as SFDVKD. CDR3 nucleotides: TGTGCCACCAGTGACAACTCAGGACAGACCGACGCTATCACTGAAGCTTTCTTT. Translation gives CATSDNSGQTDAITEAFF.